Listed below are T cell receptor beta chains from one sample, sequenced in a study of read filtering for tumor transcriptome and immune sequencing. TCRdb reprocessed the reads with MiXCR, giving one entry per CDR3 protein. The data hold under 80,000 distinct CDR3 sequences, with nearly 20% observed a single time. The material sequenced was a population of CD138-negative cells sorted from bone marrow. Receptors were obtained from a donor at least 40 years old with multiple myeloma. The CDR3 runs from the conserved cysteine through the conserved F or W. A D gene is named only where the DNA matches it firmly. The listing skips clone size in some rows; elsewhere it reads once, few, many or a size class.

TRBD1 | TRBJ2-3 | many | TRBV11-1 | TGTGCCAGCAGCTTATCCCAAACAGGGGCGAACACAGATACGCAGTATTTT | CASSLSQTGANTDTQYF
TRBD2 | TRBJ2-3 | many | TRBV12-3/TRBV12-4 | TGTGCCAGCAGGGGGACTAGCGGGCGCACAGATACGCAGTATTTT | CASRGTSGRTDTQYF
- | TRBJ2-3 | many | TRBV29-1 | TGCAGCGGCGGGGGCGGGTCTTCAGATACGCAGTATTTT | CSGGGGSSDTQYF
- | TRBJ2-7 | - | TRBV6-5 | TGTGCCATCAGTTACTCGATTGGCGGGGTCGGGGAGCAGTACTTC | CAISYSIGGVGEQYF
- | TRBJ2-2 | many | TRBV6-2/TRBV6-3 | TGTGCCAGCAGGATTTCAGGGGCCGGGGAGCTGTTTTTT | CASRISGAGELFF
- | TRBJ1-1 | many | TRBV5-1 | TGCGCCAGCAGCCCCCGGGACACTTATATGAACACTGAAGCTTTCTTT | CASSPRDTYMNTEAFF
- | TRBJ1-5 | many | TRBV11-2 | TGTGCCAGCAGCTTAGGGGGGGGTGCGAATCAGCCCCAGCATTTT | CASSLGGGANQPQHF
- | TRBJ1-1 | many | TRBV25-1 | TGTGCCAGTTATAGGAACACTGAAGCTTTCTTT | CASYRNTEAFF
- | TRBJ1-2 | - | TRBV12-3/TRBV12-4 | TGTGCCAGCAGGCAAGGGGTCACGAACTATGGCTACACCTTC | CASRQGVTNYGYTF
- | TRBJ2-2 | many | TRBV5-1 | TGCGCCAGCAGCTCGACAGGGACTTCGGTCGGGGAGCTGTTTTTT | CASSSTGTSVGELFF
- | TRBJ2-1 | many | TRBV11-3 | TGTGCCAGCAGTTTAGACAATGAGCAGTTCTTC | CASSLDNEQFF
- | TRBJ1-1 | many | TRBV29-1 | TGCAGCGTCGCAAACACTGAAGCTTTCTTT | CSVANTEAFF
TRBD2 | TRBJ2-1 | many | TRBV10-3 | TGTGCCATCAGGGGACTAGCGGGTAAAAATGAGCAGTTCTTC | CAIRGLAGKNEQFF
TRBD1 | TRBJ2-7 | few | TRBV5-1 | TGCGCCAGCAGCTTGGGGACAGGGTCACGCGAGCAGTACTTC | CASSLGTGSREQYF
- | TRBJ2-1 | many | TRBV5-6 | TGTGCCAGCAGCTTGTCGGCTTCCTACAATGAGCAGTTCTTC | CASSLSASYNEQFF
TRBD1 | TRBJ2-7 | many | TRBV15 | TGTGCCACCAGCGCCCCGGGACAGGGTATCGAGCAGTACTTC | CATSAPGQGIEQYF
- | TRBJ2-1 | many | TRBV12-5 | TGTGCTAGTGGCAGAATAGGGAATGAGCAGTTCTTC | CASGRIGNEQFF
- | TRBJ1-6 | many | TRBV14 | TGTGCCAGCAGCCAAGACCAGGGTGAGAGTAATTCACCCCTCCACTTT | CASSQDQGESNSPLHF
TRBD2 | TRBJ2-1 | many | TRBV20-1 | TGCAGTGCCGACCCGGTGACTAGCGGATACAATGAGCAGTTCTTC | CSADPVTSGYNEQFF
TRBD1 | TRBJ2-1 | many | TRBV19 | TGTGCCAGTAGTAAAACGGGACAGTACAATGAGCAGTTCTTC | CASSKTGQYNEQFF
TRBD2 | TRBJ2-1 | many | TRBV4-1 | TGCGCCAGCAGCCAACTCCCTAGCGGGGGCCGGGGCTCCTACAATGAGCAGTTCTTC | CASSQLPSGGRGSYNEQFF
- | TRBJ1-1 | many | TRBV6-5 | TGTGCCAGCAGTTGGGGGGGGGGCACTGAAGCTTTCTTT | CASSWGGGTEAFF
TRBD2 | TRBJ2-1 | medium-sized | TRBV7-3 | TGTGCCAGCAGCGGGGGGGTCGGTCAAGAGCAGTTCTTC | CASSGGVGQEQFF
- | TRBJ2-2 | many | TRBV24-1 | TGTGCCACCAGTGACGCCGGGGAGCTGTTTTTT | CATSDAGELFF
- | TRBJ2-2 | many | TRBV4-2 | TGTGCCAGCAGCCAAGATTCCGGGAGTTACAACACCGGGGAGCTGTTTTTT | CASSQDSGSYNTGELFF